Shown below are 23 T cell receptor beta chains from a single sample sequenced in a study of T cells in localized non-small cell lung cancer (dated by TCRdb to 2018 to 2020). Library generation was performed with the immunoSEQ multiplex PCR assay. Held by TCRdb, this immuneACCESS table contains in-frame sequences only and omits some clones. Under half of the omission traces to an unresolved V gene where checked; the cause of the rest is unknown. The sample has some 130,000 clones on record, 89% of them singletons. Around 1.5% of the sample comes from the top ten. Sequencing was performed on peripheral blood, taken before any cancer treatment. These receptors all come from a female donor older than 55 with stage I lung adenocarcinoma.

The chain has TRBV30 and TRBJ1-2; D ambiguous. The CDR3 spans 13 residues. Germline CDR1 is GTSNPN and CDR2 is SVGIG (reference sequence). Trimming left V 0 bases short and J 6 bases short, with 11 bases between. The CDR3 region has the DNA TGTGCCTGGAGTGTACGACGAGTCGATGGCTACACCTTC. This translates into CAWSVRRVDGYTF. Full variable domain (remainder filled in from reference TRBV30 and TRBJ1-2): SQTIHQWPATLVQPVGSPLSLECTVEGTSNPNLYWYRQAAGRGLQLLFYSVGIGQISSEVPQNLSASRPQDRQFILSSKKLLLSDSGFYLCAWSVRRVDGYTFGSGTRLTVV.

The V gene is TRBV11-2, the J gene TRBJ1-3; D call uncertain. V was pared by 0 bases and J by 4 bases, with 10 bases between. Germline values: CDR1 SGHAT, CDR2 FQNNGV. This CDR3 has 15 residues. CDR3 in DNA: TGTGCCAGCAGCTTAGAGCTTATTCCCGGAAACACCATATATTTT. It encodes CASSLELIPGNTIYF.

CDR3 DNA sequence: TGTGCCAGCAGTGTCGAGGGGTGGGAGCAGTACTTC. This gives the protein CASSVEGWEQYF. The chain recombines TRBV2 with TRBJ2-7; D possibly matches TRBD1 or TRBD2 (5 bases each). Trimming left V 4 bases short and J 7 bases short, with 11 bases between. Per the germline V gene, CDR1 is SNHLY and CDR2 is FYNNEI. The CDR3 is 12 residues long.

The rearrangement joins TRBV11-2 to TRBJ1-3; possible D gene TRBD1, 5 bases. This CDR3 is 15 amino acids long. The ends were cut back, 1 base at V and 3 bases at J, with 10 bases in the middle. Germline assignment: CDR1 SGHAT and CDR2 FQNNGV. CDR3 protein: CASSLGRGVGNTIYF. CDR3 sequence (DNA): TGTGCCAGCAGCTTAGGACGGGGGGTTGGAAACACCATATATTTT.

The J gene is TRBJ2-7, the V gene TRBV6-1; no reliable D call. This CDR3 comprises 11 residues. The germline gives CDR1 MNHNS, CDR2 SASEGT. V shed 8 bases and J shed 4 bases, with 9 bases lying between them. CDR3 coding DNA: TGTGCCAGCCGCCTACTGTACGAGCAGTACTTC. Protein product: CASRLLYEQYF.

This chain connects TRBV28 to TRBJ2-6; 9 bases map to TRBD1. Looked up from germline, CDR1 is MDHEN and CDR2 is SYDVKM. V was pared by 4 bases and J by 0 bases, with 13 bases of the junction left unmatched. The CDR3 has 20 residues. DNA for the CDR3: TGTGCCAGCAGTTCCCTATACGACAGGGGGGTCGACTCTGGGGCCAACGTCCTGACTTTC. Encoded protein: CASSSLYDRGVDSGANVLTF.

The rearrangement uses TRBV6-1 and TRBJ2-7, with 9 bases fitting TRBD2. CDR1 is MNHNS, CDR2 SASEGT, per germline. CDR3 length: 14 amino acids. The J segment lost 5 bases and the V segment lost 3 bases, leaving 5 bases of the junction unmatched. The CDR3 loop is CASSDGGRAHEQYF. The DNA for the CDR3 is TGTGCCAGCAGTGATGGCGGGAGGGCCCACGAGCAGTACTTC.

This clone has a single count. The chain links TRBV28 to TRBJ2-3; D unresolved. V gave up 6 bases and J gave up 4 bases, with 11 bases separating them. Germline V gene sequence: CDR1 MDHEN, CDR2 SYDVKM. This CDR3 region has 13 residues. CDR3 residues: CASSPLGPDTQYF. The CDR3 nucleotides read TGTGCCAGCAGCCCACTGGGCCCAGATACGCAGTATTTT.

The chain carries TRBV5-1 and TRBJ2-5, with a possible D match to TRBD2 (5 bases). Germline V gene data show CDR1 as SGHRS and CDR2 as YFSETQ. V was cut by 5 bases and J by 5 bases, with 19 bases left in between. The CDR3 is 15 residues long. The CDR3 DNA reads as TGCGCCAGCAGTCCCGCCCCCGGGGTCGCGGAGACCCAGTACTTC. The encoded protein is CASSPAPGVAETQYF. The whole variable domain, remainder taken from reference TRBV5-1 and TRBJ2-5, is KAGVTQTPRYLIKTRGQQVTLSCSPISGHRSVSWYQQTPGQGLQFLFEYFSETQRNKGNFPGRFSGRQFSNSRSEMNVSTLELGDSALYLCASSPAPGVAETQYFGPGTRLLVL.

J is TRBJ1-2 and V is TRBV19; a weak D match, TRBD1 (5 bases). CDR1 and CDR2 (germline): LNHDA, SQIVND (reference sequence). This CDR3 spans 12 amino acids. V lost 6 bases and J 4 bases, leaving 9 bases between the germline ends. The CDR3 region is CASRVGTYGYTF. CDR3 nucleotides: TGTGCCAGTAGGGTAGGGACCTATGGCTACACCTTC.

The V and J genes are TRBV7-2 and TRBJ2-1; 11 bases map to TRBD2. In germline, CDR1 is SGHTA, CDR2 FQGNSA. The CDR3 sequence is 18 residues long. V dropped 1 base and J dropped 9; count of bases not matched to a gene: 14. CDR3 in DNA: TGTGCCAGCAGCTTAGTTGGGTTCGGTACTAGCGGGGGTGGTGAGCAGTTCTTC. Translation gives CASSLVGFGTSGGGEQFF.

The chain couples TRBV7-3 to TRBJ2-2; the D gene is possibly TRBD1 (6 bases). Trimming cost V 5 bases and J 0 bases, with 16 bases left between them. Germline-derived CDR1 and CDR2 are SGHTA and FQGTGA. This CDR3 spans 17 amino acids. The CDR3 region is CASSEVPGTTNTGELFF. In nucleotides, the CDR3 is TGTGCCAGCAGCGAGGTACCCGGGACAACGAACACCGGGGAGCTGTTTTTT.

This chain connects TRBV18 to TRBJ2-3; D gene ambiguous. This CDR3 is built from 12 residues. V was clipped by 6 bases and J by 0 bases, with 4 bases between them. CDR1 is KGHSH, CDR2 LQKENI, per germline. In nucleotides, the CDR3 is TGTGCCAGCTCGGGTAGCACAGATACGCAGTATTTT. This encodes CASSGSTDTQYF.

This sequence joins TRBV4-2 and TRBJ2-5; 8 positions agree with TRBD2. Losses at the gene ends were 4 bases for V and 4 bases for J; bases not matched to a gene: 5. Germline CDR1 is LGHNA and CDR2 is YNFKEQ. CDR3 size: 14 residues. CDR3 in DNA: TGTGCCAGCAGCCTCGGGAGGGCCATAGAGACCCAGTACTTC. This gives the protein CASSLGRAIETQYF.

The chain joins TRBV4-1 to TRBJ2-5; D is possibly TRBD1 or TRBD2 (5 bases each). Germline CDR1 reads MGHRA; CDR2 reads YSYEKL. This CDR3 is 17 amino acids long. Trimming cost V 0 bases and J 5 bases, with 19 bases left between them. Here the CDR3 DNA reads TGCGCCAGCAGCCAAGATGGGGGAGTGGGTAGTAGGGAGACCCAGTACTTC. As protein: CASSQDGGVGSRETQYF.

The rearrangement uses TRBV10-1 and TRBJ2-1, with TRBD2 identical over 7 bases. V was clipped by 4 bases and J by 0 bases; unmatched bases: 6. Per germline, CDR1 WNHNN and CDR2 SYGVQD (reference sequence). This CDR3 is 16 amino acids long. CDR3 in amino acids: CASSGSGMSSYNEQFF. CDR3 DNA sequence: TGCGCCAGCAGTGGAAGCGGGATGAGCTCCTACAATGAGCAGTTCTTC.

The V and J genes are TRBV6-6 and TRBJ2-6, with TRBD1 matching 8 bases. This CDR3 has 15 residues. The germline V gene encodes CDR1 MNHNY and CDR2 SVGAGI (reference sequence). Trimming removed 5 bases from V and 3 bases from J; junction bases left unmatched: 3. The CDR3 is CASSHRGYGANVLTF. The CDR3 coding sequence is TGTGCCAGCAGTCACAGGGGGTATGGGGCCAACGTCCTGACTTTC.

The CDR3 DNA is TGTGCCAGCAGCGGACTTGGGACATTGAACACTGAAGCTTTCTTT. Translated, it gives CASSGLGTLNTEAFF. The chain uses TRBV9 and TRBJ1-1, with a possible D match to TRBD1 (6 bases). The V gene lost 3 bases and the J gene lost 0 bases, with 12 bases spanning the gap. The CDR3 spans 15 residues. CDR1 and CDR2 (germline): SGDLS, YYNGEE.

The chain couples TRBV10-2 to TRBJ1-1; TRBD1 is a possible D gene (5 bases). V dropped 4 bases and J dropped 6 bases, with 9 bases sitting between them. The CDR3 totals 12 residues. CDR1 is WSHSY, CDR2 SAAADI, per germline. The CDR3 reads CASSVSGAEAFF. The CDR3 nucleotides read TGCGCCAGCAGTGTATCGGGGGCTGAAGCTTTCTTT.

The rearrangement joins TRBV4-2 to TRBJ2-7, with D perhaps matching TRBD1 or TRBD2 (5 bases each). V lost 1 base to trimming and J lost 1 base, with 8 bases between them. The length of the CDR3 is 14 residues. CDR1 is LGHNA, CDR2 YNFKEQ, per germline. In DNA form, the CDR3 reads TGTGCCAGCAGCCAAGCGTGGGGGTCCTACGAGCAGTACTTC. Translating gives CASSQAWGSYEQYF.

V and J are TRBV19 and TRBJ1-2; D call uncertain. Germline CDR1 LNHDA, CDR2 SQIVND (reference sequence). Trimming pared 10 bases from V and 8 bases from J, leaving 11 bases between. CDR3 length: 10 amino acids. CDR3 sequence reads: CATAKYGYTF. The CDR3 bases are TGTGCCACCGCTAAATACGGCTACACCTTC.

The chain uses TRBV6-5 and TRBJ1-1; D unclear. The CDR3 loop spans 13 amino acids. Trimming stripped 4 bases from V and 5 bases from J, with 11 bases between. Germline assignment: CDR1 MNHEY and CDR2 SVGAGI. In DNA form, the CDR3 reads TGTGCCAGCAGTTTGACCAGGAGAACTGAAGCTTTCTTT. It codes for CASSLTRRTEAFF.

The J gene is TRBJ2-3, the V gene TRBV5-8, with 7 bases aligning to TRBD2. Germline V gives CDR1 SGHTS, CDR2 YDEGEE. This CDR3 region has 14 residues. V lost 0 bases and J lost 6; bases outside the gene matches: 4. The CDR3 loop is CASSLVSGADTQYF. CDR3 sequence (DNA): TGTGCCAGCAGCTTGGTAAGCGGGGCGGATACGCAGTATTTT.